The next 22 T cell receptor beta chains were all read from a single sample in a study of T cells in Graves' hyperthyroidism and ophthalmopathy. TCR beta CDR3 regions were amplified from RNA. RT-PCR in the first round (using the HTBI primer set) targeted the TCR CDR3. MiXCR, run by TCRdb on the multiplex PCR reads, gives a single entry per CDR3 protein. The table shows roughly 740,000 distinct CDR3 sequences, with about a sixth occurring only once. The sample taken for sequencing was blood. These receptors all come from a man younger than 30 with Graves' hyperthyroidism.

This clonotype was seen a handful of times. The rearrangement links TRBV27 to TRBJ1-1, with D unresolved. Germline-derived CDR1 and CDR2 are MNHEY and SMNVEV (reference sequence). V lost 6 bases and J lost 0, with 8 bases in between. This CDR3 comprises 13 residues. CDR3 sequence: CASRAFMNTEAFF. The CDR3 coding sequence is TGTGCCAGCAGGGCATTCATGAACACTGAAGCTTTCTTT.

This clonotype was seen repeatedly, ten times or more. This chain uses TRBV19 with TRBJ1-1; no definite D call. This CDR3 comprises 15 residues. Germline assignment: CDR1 LNHDA and CDR2 SQIVND (reference sequence). Trimming left V 1 base short and J 0 bases short, with 9 bases between. CDR3 sequence reads: CASSIVGSMNTEAFF. CDR3 coding DNA: TGTGCCAGTAGTATAGTTGGCAGTATGAACACTGAAGCTTTCTTT. Full variable domain (missing parts from reference TRBV19 and TRBJ1-1): DGGITQSPKYLFRKEGQNVTLSCEQNLNHDAMYWYRQDPGQGLRLIYYSQIVNDFQKGDIAEGYSVSREKKESFPLTVTSAQKNPTAFYLCASSIVGSMNTEAFFGQGTRLTVV.

This clonotype was seen a handful of times. V and J are TRBV12-3 or TRBV12-4 and TRBJ2-1; D tentatively reads TRBD1 or TRBD2 (6 bases each). The CDR3 runs to 16 residues. With 6 bases removed from V and 4 bases from J, the gap between germline ends came to 19 bases. CDR3 protein: CASRTRRGSPYNEQFF. CDR3 DNA: TGTGCCAGCAGGACCCGGAGGGGGTCCCCTTACAATGAGCAGTTCTTC.

A few counts support this clonotype. The chain has TRBV19 and TRBJ2-3; 8 bases map to TRBD2. Looked up from germline, CDR1 is LNHDA and CDR2 is SQIVND (reference sequence). The CDR3 runs to 16 residues. V gave up 3 bases and J gave up 10 bases; unmatched junction bases: 15. CDR3 sequence (DNA): TGTGCCAGTAGTATGGGAGTAGCGGGACGGGGTGTCGCGCAGTATTTT. It is translated as CASSMGVAGRGVAQYF. Together with reference TRBV19 and TRBJ2-3, the CDR3 gives the full variable domain: DGGITQSPKYLFRKEGQNVTLSCEQNLNHDAMYWYRQDPGQGLRLIYYSQIVNDFQKGDIAEGYSVSREKKESFPLTVTSAQKNPTAFYLCASSMGVAGRGVAQYFGPGTRLTVL.

This clonotype was picked up a small number of times. V usage is TRBV20-1 and J usage is TRBJ2-3; 8 nucleotides agree with TRBD2. V was pared by 4 bases and J by 4 bases, with 10 bases of the junction left unmatched. The germline V gene encodes CDR1 DFQATT and CDR2 SNEGSKA (reference sequence). CDR3 size: 15 residues. In nucleotides, the CDR3 is TGCAGTGCTACCCTGCTTAGCGGGGAGGCAGATACGCAGTATTTT. Protein product: CSATLLSGEADTQYF.

This clonotype was seen a handful of times. The gene calls are TRBV28 and TRBJ2-7, with 11 bases lining up with TRBD1. The trim removed 7 bases at V and 2 bases at J, leaving 4 bases unmatched. Germline V gives CDR1 MDHEN, CDR2 SYDVKM. The CDR3 length is 14 residues. CDR3 sequence (DNA): TGTGCCAGCACCGAGGGACAGGGGGCCTACGAGCAGTACTTC. It is translated as CASTEGQGAYEQYF.

The CDR3 is CASSLLQGAGEQYF. In nucleotides, the CDR3 is TGTGCCAGCAGCCTCTTACAGGGGGCGGGGGAGCAGTACTTC. The V and J genes are TRBV7-2 and TRBJ2-7, with TRBD1 matching 9 bases. Germline loops: CDR1 SGHTA, CDR2 FQGNSA. V lost 5 bases to trimming and J lost 7 bases; unmatched junction nucleotides: 9. This CDR3 has 14 residues.

This clonotype was recorded once. The V gene is TRBV5-1, the J gene TRBJ2-7; D ambiguous. Germline CDR1 SGHRS, CDR2 YFSETQ. CDR3 size: 14 residues. V lost 4 bases and J lost 3, with 14 bases in between. The CDR3 is CASSESNFLYEQYF. The DNA of the CDR3 is TGCGCCAGCAGCGAGAGCAATTTTCTCTACGAGCAGTACTTC.

This chain uses TRBV28 with TRBJ2-2, with 8 bases aligning to TRBD2. Germline V gene data show CDR1 as MDHEN and CDR2 as SYDVKM. The CDR3 has 15 amino acids. Trimming cost V 3 bases and J 3 bases; bases outside gene matches: 3. The CDR3 DNA is TGTGCCAGCAGTTTTCTAGCGGGCCACACCGGGGAGCTGTTTTTT. This codes for CASSFLAGHTGELFF.

This clonotype was found many times. The chain couples TRBV25-1 to TRBJ2-7; D is ambiguous. The CDR3 totals 14 residues. CDR1 is MGHDK and CDR2 is SYGVNS in the germline V gene. Trimming removed 2 bases from V and 2 bases from J, with 10 bases in between. CDR3 protein: CASSEGHDPYEQYF. CDR3 bases: TGTGCCAGCAGTGAAGGGCACGACCCCTACGAGCAGTACTTC.

This clonotype was detected many times. V and J are TRBV11-1 and TRBJ1-4, with D possibly TRBD1 on 6 matching bases. The germline V gene encodes CDR1 SGHAT and CDR2 FQDESV (reference sequence). V was trimmed by 5 bases and J by 4 bases, leaving 14 bases between them. This CDR3 region has 15 residues. The CDR3: CASSRGQGINEKLFF. CDR3 bases: TGTGCCAGCAGCCGGGGACAAGGAATTAATGAAAAACTGTTTTTT.

The V gene is TRBV6-6, the J gene TRBJ2-7; D gene unclear. Germline V gives CDR1 MNHNY, CDR2 SVGAGI (reference sequence). The length of the CDR3 is 13 residues. Between the trimmed V and J ends, which lost 0 bases and 4 bases, there was a span of 7 bases. The CDR3: CASSYSKGYEQYF. For the CDR3, the DNA is TGTGCCAGCAGTTACTCGAAGGGATACGAGCAGTACTTC.

The CDR3 sequence: CASSQGFGLNQPQHF. The CDR3 DNA reads as TGTGCCAGCAGCCAAGGATTCGGGCTAAATCAGCCCCAGCATTTT. The rearrangement joins TRBV3-1 to TRBJ1-5, with D hard to call. Deletions cut 1 base from V and 4 bases from J, with 11 bases between. CDR3 length equals 15 residues. Germline V gives CDR1 LGHDT, CDR2 YNNKEL (reference sequence).

This clonotype was counted many times. The CDR3 region is CSARIGEAFF. The CDR3 DNA reads TGCAGTGCTAGGATAGGTGAAGCTTTCTTT. This chain links TRBV20-1 with TRBJ1-1; no reliable D call. Germline V gives CDR1 DFQATT, CDR2 SNEGSKA (reference sequence). V lost 3 bases and J 7 bases, leaving 6 bases between the germline ends. This CDR3 has 10 residues.

The chain carries TRBV4-1 and TRBJ2-3; TRBD2 matches at 13 bases. Germline V CDR1 and CDR2: MGHRA, YSYEKL. The CDR3 is made up of 17 amino acids. V lost 2 bases to trimming and J lost 6 bases; unmatched junction nucleotides: 8. The CDR3 region has the DNA TGCGCCAGCAGCCAATACCCGGGACTAGCGGGACAGGATACGCAGTATTTT. Its protein is CASSQYPGLAGQDTQYF.

The V call is TRBV10-3, the J call TRBJ2-1, with D uncertain. Germline V gives CDR1 ENHRY, CDR2 SYGVKD. V lost 9 bases and J 5 bases, leaving 11 bases between the germline ends. This CDR3 contains 12 residues. The DNA of the CDR3 is TGTGCCATTCTGGAACAAAACAATGAGCAGTTCTTC. Its translation: CAILEQNNEQFF.

The chain employs TRBV30 and TRBJ2-7; TRBD2 might be the D (5 bases). Trimming shortened V by 3 bases and J by 6 bases, and 15 bases separated the two germline ends. Germline V gives CDR1 GTSNPN, CDR2 SVGIG (reference sequence). This CDR3 is built from 13 residues. CDR3 protein: CAWRMGVRSEQYF. In nucleotides, the CDR3 is TGTGCCTGGAGGATGGGAGTTCGGAGCGAGCAGTACTTC.

This clonotype was observed a handful of times. The chain uses TRBV20-1 and TRBJ1-5; no clear D gene. Germline V CDR1 and CDR2: DFQATT, SNEGSKA (reference sequence). This CDR3 is built from 13 residues. Trimming pared 4 bases from V and 2 bases from J, leaving 9 bases between. In DNA form, the CDR3 reads TGCAGTGCTACACGTGGGGGCAATCAGCCCCAGCATTTT. It encodes CSATRGGNQPQHF.

V gene TRBV20-1 combines with J gene TRBJ2-7, with 9 bases lining up with TRBD1. From germline, CDR1 is DFQATT and CDR2 SNEGSKA (reference sequence). Losses at the gene ends were 0 bases for V and 5 bases for J; bases not matched to a gene: 2. This CDR3 spans 13 amino acids. The CDR3 bases are TGCAGTGCTAGAGATTGGACAGGGGACGAGCAGTACTTC. It is translated as CSARDWTGDEQYF.

This chain links TRBV28 with TRBJ2-2, with unresolved D. Germline loops: CDR1 MDHEN, CDR2 SYDVKM. The CDR3 contains 16 residues. The V end lost 7 bases, the J end lost 1 base, and 16 bases lay between the germline ends. The DNA for the CDR3 is TGTGCCAGCACCCCCCCTAAGGGCTTGAACACCGGGGAGCTGTTTTTT. As protein: CASTPPKGLNTGELFF. Full variable domain (remainder filled in from reference TRBV28 and TRBJ2-2): DVKVTQSSRYLVKRTGEKVFLECVQDMDHENMFWYRQDPGLGLRLIYFSYDVKMKEKGDIPEGYSVSREKKERFSLILESASTNQTSMYLCASTPPKGLNTGELFFGEGSRLTVL.

Turning to this clonotype: This may be a read error, as it is one base from a much larger clone. The V call is TRBV28, the J call TRBJ2-1; tentatively, D is TRBD2 (7 bases). The CDR3 spans 15 residues. The V and J ends lost 6 bases and 9 bases respectively, with 21 bases between them. The germline V gene encodes CDR1 MDHEN and CDR2 SYDVKM. CDR3 nucleotides: TGTGCCAGCAGATTTCGGGGGCGCCCGGGAGGTGAGCAGTTCTTC. Protein sequence: CASRFRGRPGGEQFF. The full variable domain, completed using reference TRBV28 and TRBJ2-1, is DVKVTQSSRYLVKRTGEKVFLECVQDMDHENMFWYRQDPGLGLRLIYFSYDVKMKEKGDIPEGYSVSREKKERFSLILESASTNQTSMYLCASRFRGRPGGEQFFGPGTRLTVL.

The chain recombines TRBV20-1 with TRBJ1-6; D perhaps matches TRBD1 (5 bases). Germline CDR1 reads DFQATT; CDR2 reads SNEGSKA (reference sequence). Trimming removed 5 bases from V and 8 bases from J, with 19 bases in between. The CDR3 has 15 amino acids. The CDR3, as DNA: TGCAGTGCTCCGGCCCGGACCCAGGGCTATTCACCCCTCCACTTT. This translates into CSAPARTQGYSPLHF.